The 17 T cell receptor beta chains in this list originate from one sample, sequenced in a study of long-term antiretroviral therapy in people with HIV. Investigators performed immunoSEQ version v3.0 at survey level. Sequenced by immunoSEQ multiplex PCR; TCRdb stores in-frame clones only, minus some. The sample lists tens of thousands of clones; approximately 80% were seen once. Sequenced here: unsorted PBMCs, sampled 0.5 years before starting antiretroviral therapy. These receptors came from a man aged 40-50 years with HIV.

The rearrangement joins TRBV28 to TRBJ2-3, with D perhaps TRBD2 (6 bases). V dropped 6 bases and J dropped 0 bases, with 10 bases sitting between them. Germline V CDR1 and CDR2: MDHEN, SYDVKM. The CDR3 runs to 14 residues. The CDR3 nucleotides read TGTGCCAGCAGCCGCAGCGGGAGCACAGATACGCAGTATTTT. Its protein product is CASSRSGSTDTQYF.

The chain employs TRBV19 and TRBJ1-3, with D tentatively TRBD1 (6 bases). Trimming left V 4 bases short and J 1 base short, with 8 bases between. CDR3 length equals 14 residues. CDR1 is LNHDA and CDR2 is SQIVND in the germline V gene (reference sequence). The CDR3 bases are TGTGCCAGTAGTACAGGGGCTTCTGGAAACACCATATATTTT. Translation gives CASSTGASGNTIYF.

Within the sample, this clone is medium-sized. The rearrangement uses TRBV27 and TRBJ2-7; D gene unclear. V lost 2 bases and J 1 base, leaving 6 bases between the germline ends. CDR3 size: 13 residues. The germline CDR1 and CDR2 sequences are MNHEY and SMNVEV (reference sequence). The CDR3 DNA follows: TGTGCCAGCAGTTTAGGGCTTTCCTACGAGCAGTACTTC. Translation gives CASSLGLSYEQYF.

The chain combines TRBV7-9 with TRBJ2-7; D is unresolved. This CDR3 is 13 amino acids long. With 3 bases removed from V and 2 bases from J, the gap between germline ends came to 8 bases. In germline, CDR1 is SEHNR, CDR2 FQNEAQ (reference sequence). The CDR3, as DNA: TGTGCCAGCAGCTTCAGCCAACCCTACGAGCAGTACTTC. It encodes CASSFSQPYEQYF.

V gene TRBV6-5 combines with J gene TRBJ2-7; TRBD1 aligns across 8 bases. The V and J ends lost 4 bases and 5 bases, in that order; junction bases with no gene match: 4. CDR1 is MNHEY, CDR2 SVGAGI, per germline. This CDR3 is built from 13 residues. DNA of the CDR3: TGTGCCAGCAGTTGGGGGGACAGGAACGAGCAGTACTTC. Protein sequence: CASSWGDRNEQYF.

The chain combines TRBV5-6 with TRBJ1-3, with D tentatively TRBD1 (5 bases). The CDR3 extends over 15 amino acids. V dropped 3 bases and J dropped 0 bases, with 10 bases sitting between them. CDR1 is SGHDT, CDR2 YYEEEE, per germline. CDR3 region: CASSWGGISGNTIYF. The CDR3, as DNA: TGTGCCAGCAGCTGGGGGGGGATCTCTGGAAACACCATATATTTT. Based on the CDR3 plus reference TRBV5-6 and TRBJ1-3, the full variable domain is DAGVTQSPTHLIKTRGQQVTLRCSPKSGHDTVSWYQQALGQGPQFIFQYYEEEERQRGNFPDRFSGHQFPNYSSELNVNALLLGDSALYLCASSWGGISGNTIYFGEGSWLTVV.

The chain has TRBV6-6 and TRBJ1-6; TRBD1 is a possible D gene (5 bases). V lost 5 bases, J lost 7 bases, and 15 bases lay in between. The CDR3 loop spans 15 amino acids. Germline V CDR1 and CDR2: MNHNY, SVGAGI (reference sequence). CDR3 sequence (DNA): TGTGCCAGCAGTCTCCACGGGACGCCAAATTCACCCCTCCACTTT. It is translated as CASSLHGTPNSPLHF.

This chain connects TRBV18 to TRBJ2-6; TRBD2 matches 12 bases. Germline-derived CDR1 and CDR2 are KGHSH and LQKENI. With V trimmed by 5 bases and J by 0 bases, 5 bases remained unmatched. The CDR3 contains 18 residues. CDR3 sequence: CASSATSGGNSGANVLTF. CDR3 coding DNA: TGTGCCAGCTCAGCGACTAGCGGGGGCAACTCTGGGGCCAACGTCCTGACTTTC.

V usage is TRBV14 and J usage is TRBJ1-1; D unclear. Trimming removed 3 bases from V and 0 bases from J, with 5 bases in between. The CDR3 length is 13 residues. The germline gives CDR1 SGHDN, CDR2 FVKESK. This CDR3 reads CASSQTMNTEAFF. The CDR3 DNA reads TGTGCCAGCAGCCAGACCATGAACACTGAAGCTTTCTTT.

This chain uses TRBV2 with TRBJ1-6; maybe TRBD1 (6 bases). This CDR3 has 15 residues. Trimming took 4 bases from V and 6 from J, leaving 13 bases between them. The germline V gene encodes CDR1 SNHLY and CDR2 FYNNEI. CDR3 nucleotide sequence: TGTGCCAGCAGTGCCAGGGGAGGAGGTAATTCACCCCTCCACTTT. It encodes CASSARGGGNSPLHF.

V is TRBV6-1 and J is TRBJ1-3; no firm D call. CDR3 length equals 16 residues. Trimming removed 1 base at V and 0 bases at J, with 10 bases between. Germline loops: CDR1 MNHNS, CDR2 SASEGT. This CDR3 reads CASSEGRVLSGNTIYF. The CDR3 nucleotides are TGTGCCAGCAGTGAAGGCCGGGTCCTCTCTGGAAACACCATATATTTT.

The chain recombines TRBV2 with TRBJ2-3; 11 bases align to TRBD2. The CDR3 sequence is 16 residues long. Germline CDR1 SNHLY, CDR2 FYNNEI. V trimming: 4 bases; J trimming: 6 bases; junction bases outside the gene matches: 9. CDR3 loop: CASSVETSGEWDTQYF. DNA for the CDR3: TGTGCCAGCAGTGTAGAGACTAGCGGGGAGTGGGATACGCAGTATTTT.

The rearrangement joins TRBV5-1 to TRBJ2-4; D gene uncertain. The CDR3 extends over 14 amino acids. The germline V gene has CDR1 SGHRS and CDR2 YFSETQ. Trimming took off 0 bases at V and 5 bases at J, with 9 bases between the two ends. CDR3 sequence: CASSLESRENIQYF. The CDR3 nucleotides are TGCGCCAGCAGCTTGGAATCCCGCGAAAACATTCAGTACTTC.

J is TRBJ2-2 and V is TRBV7-2; 11 nucleotides line up with TRBD2. Germline lookup yields CDR1 SGHTA and CDR2 FQGNSA. The V gene end was trimmed by 5 bases and the J gene end by 4 bases; junction bases not matched to a gene: 6. The CDR3 has 16 residues. This CDR3 reads CASSRQGLAATGELFF. CDR3 nucleotides: TGTGCCAGCAGCCGCCAGGGACTAGCGGCCACCGGGGAGCTGTTTTTT.

The rearrangement uses TRBV23-1 and TRBJ2-7; no definite D call. TRBV23-1 carries the ORF label, with uncertain function. Trimming shortened V by 5 bases and J by 4 bases, and 6 bases separated the two germline ends. The CDR3 has 11 residues. The CDR3 coding sequence is TGCGCCAGCAGTGCTAGTTACGAGCAGTACTTC. This gives the protein CASSASYEQYF.

This clone was observed a few times. The chain links TRBV2 to TRBJ1-6; D call uncertain. The V gene lost 1 base and the J gene lost 7 bases, with 2 bases spanning the gap. This CDR3 comprises 12 residues. Per germline, CDR1 SNHLY and CDR2 FYNNEI. Here the CDR3 reads CASSEVNSPLHF. The CDR3 nucleotides read TGTGCCAGCAGTGAAGTAAATTCACCCCTCCACTTT.

This sequence joins TRBV4-3 and TRBJ1-2; maybe TRBD1 (5 bases). The CDR3 consists of 18 residues. Germline assignment: CDR1 LGHNA and CDR2 YSLEER. The V end was cut by 4 bases, the J end by 0 bases, with 21 bases between. This CDR3 reads CASSRGLLGGPTNYGYTF. The CDR3 nucleotides are TGCGCCAGCAGCCGAGGGCTGTTGGGGGGACCTACTAACTATGGCTACACCTTC.